A single T cell receptor beta chain is shown here with its context. Its antigen is unidentified. This same CDR3 is encoded by further DNA sequences in the sample. The length of the CDR3 is 15 residues. J gave up 2 bases and V 3 bases, and 6 bases lay outside the gene matches. CDR1 and CDR2 from the germline V gene are SGDLS and YYNGEE. CD45RO-negative, CCR7-selected cells formed the naive CD8 fraction, which excluded terminally differentiated effector memory CD45RA+ cells. The study drew all its donors from Caucasian adults living in Nashville, Tennessee. The data are from a study of shared clonotypes between healthy human individuals. Overall study results and limits: Tissue TCR repertoires likely differ from these blood-only repertoires.

Sequencing was performed with immunoSEQ multiplex PCR; in TCRdb, only in-frame clones are kept and a portion is missing. The sample has more than 2 million clones, approximately 94% seen once. The receptor was derived from a man aged 18 to 29 in good health. Specimen: naive CD8+ T cells sorted from blood. The chain is built from TRBV9 and TRBJ2-3, with 7 nucleotides matching TRBD2. DNA for the CDR3: TGTGCCAGCAGCGCAGAGGGAGGGTTCACAGATACGCAGTATTTT. Protein sequence: CASSAEGGFTDTQYF. Full variable domain (remainder filled in from reference TRBV9 and TRBJ2-3): DSGVTQTPKHLITATGQRVTLRCSPRSGDLSVYWYQQSLDQGLQFLIQYYNGEERAKGNILERFSAQQFPDLHSELNLSSLELGDSALYFCASSAEGGFTDTQYFGPGTRLTVL.